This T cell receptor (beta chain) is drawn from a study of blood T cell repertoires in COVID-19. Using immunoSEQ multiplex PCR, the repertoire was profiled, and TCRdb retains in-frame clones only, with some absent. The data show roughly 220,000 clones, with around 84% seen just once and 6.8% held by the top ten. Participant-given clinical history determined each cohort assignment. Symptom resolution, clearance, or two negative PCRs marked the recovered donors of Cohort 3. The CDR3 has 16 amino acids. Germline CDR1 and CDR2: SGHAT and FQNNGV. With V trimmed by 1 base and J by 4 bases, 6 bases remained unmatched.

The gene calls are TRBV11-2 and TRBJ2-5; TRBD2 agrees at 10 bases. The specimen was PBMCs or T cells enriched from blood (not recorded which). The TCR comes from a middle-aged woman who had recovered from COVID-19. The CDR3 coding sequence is TGTGCCAGCAGCTTAGGGGCTAGCGGGAGCTTAGAGACCCAGTACTTC. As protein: CASSLGASGSLETQYF.